The 29 T cell receptor beta chains below come from one sample, sequenced in a study of T cell changes during pregnancy in multiple sclerosis. Clones were read by immunoSEQ multiplex PCR, and TCRdb kept only the in-frame ones, dropping some. The sample has 80,000 or so clones, about 91% seen once. Sequencing used peripheral blood, obtained before pregnancy. All receptors derive from a female donor with multiple sclerosis, enrolled in a pregnancy study.

The chain has TRBV10-3 and TRBJ1-4, with D possibly TRBD1 on 6 matching bases. V lost 6 bases to trimming and J lost 4 bases, with 12 bases between them. The CDR3 totals 14 residues. In germline, CDR1 is ENHRY, CDR2 SYGVKD. The CDR3 DNA is TGTGCCATCAGAGCGACAGGACTTAATGAAAAACTGTTTTTT. This sequence encodes CAIRATGLNEKLFF.

V gene TRBV11-2 combines with J gene TRBJ2-7; tentatively, D is TRBD2 (5 bases). Trimming took off 1 base at V and 2 bases at J, with 9 bases between the two ends. Germline V gene data show CDR1 as SGHAT and CDR2 as FQNNGV. The CDR3 loop spans 14 amino acids. For the CDR3, the DNA is TGTGCCAGCAGCTTAGGAGGGCCCCCCTACGAGCAGTACTTC. It encodes CASSLGGPPYEQYF.

The rearrangement links TRBV6-5 to TRBJ2-6, with D perhaps matching TRBD2 (5 bases). Germline V gene data show CDR1 as MNHEY and CDR2 as SVGAGI. V was cut by 6 bases and J by 2 bases, with 11 bases left in between. The CDR3 is made up of 15 amino acids. DNA for the CDR3: TGTGCCAGCAGCTCCGGAGCGGCTGGGGCCAACGTCCTGACTTTC. This translates into CASSSGAAGANVLTF.

The chain joins TRBV19 to TRBJ2-6; a possible D gene is TRBD1 (6 bases). Germline lookup yields CDR1 LNHDA and CDR2 SQIVND (reference sequence). Trimming took off 3 bases at V and 0 bases at J, with 18 bases between the two ends. The CDR3 spans 19 residues. The CDR3 loop is CASSIQTGTPSSGANVLTF. The CDR3 bases are TGTGCCAGTAGTATCCAGACCGGGACACCGAGCTCTGGGGCCAACGTCCTGACTTTC.

The chain employs TRBV5-6 and TRBJ2-2; 8 nucleotides align to TRBD2. The junction had 11 bases not matched to a gene; V was cut back by 4 bases and J by 0 bases. CDR1 is SGHDT, CDR2 YYEEEE, per germline. This CDR3 is 18 amino acids long. CDR3 bases: TGTGCCAGCAGCCACGAAGGGGCGGGAGGACCGAACACCGGGGAGCTGTTTTTT. This encodes CASSHEGAGGPNTGELFF.

The chain links TRBV5-6 to TRBJ1-5, with 10 bases that match TRBD1. The V and J ends lost 1 base and 7 bases, in that order; junction bases with no gene match: 5. The length of the CDR3 is 15 residues. Germline V lookup: CDR1 SGHDT, CDR2 YYEEEE. The CDR3 nucleotides read TGTGCCAGCAGCTTGCAGGGACAGGGGTTACAGCCCCAGCATTTT. Its translation is CASSLQGQGLQPQHF.

The chain joins TRBV28 to TRBJ1-2; 9 bases map to TRBD1. Trimming removed 10 bases from V and 4 bases from J; junction bases left unmatched: 13. CDR1 and CDR2 (germline): MDHEN, SYDVKM. CDR3 size: 15 residues. DNA for the CDR3: TGTGCCACCCATGGGACAGGGAAGGGGAGCTATGGCTACACCTTC. As protein: CATHGTGKGSYGYTF.

V and J are TRBV2 and TRBJ2-7, with no clear D. The CDR3 spans 10 residues. CDR1 and CDR2 (germline): SNHLY, FYNNEI. V was trimmed by 8 bases and J by 3 bases, leaving 5 bases between them. CDR3 in DNA: TGTGCCAGCTCCATCTACGAGCAGTACTTC. This codes for CASSIYEQYF.

The V call is TRBV7-2, the J call TRBJ2-4; TRBD1 is a possible D gene (6 bases). Germline V gives CDR1 SGHTA, CDR2 FQGNSA. V was shortened by 1 base and J by 0 bases, with 13 bases between the two germline ends. The CDR3 covers 17 residues. CDR3 sequence reads: CASSLELTGLAKNIQYF. The CDR3 coding sequence is TGTGCCAGCAGCTTAGAATTGACAGGATTAGCCAAAAACATTCAGTACTTC.

This chain uses TRBV6-5 with TRBJ2-3; D may be TRBD1 (8 bases). Trimming shortened V by 6 bases and J by 8 bases, and 12 bases separated the two germline ends. Germline CDR1 and CDR2: MNHEY and SVGAGI. The CDR3 covers 12 residues. This chain's CDR3 is CASSYRGGTQYF. CDR3 DNA sequence: TGTGCCAGCAGCTACAGGGGGGGTACGCAGTATTTT.

The chain has TRBV7-9 and TRBJ2-7, with TRBD2 matching 7 bases. The V and J ends lost 5 bases and 3 bases, in that order; junction bases with no gene match: 10. Per the germline V gene, CDR1 is SEHNR and CDR2 is FQNEAQ (reference sequence). The CDR3 totals 15 residues. The CDR3 DNA sequence: TGTGCCAGCAGCCCGGATCTAGCGGCAAACTACGAGCAGTACTTC. Translated, it gives CASSPDLAANYEQYF.

The chain uses TRBV28 and TRBJ1-1; TRBD1 agrees at 8 bases. The CDR3 is 13 residues long. V was clipped by 8 bases and J by 1 base; unmatched bases: 3. Per the germline V gene, CDR1 is MDHEN and CDR2 is SYDVKM. CDR3 sequence reads: CASLGQGNTEAFF. The CDR3 DNA sequence: TGTGCCAGCCTTGGACAGGGGAACACTGAAGCTTTCTTT.

V and J are TRBV7-8 and TRBJ1-5; TRBD1 matches at 9 bases. The CDR3 has 15 amino acids. The trim removed 4 bases at V and 5 bases at J, leaving 6 bases unmatched. Germline V CDR1 and CDR2: SGHVS, FQNEAQ. CDR3 DNA sequence: TGTGCCAGCAGCTCCTACGACAGGGGGGATCAGCCCCAGCATTTT. Its translation: CASSSYDRGDQPQHF.

This chain joins TRBV10-3 and TRBJ1-1; a weak D match, TRBD1 (5 bases). Germline V CDR1 and CDR2: ENHRY, SYGVKD. CDR3 length: 13 residues. Trimming pared 3 bases from V and 1 base from J, leaving 6 bases between. The CDR3 spells CAISDRANTEAFF. DNA of the CDR3: TGTGCCATCAGTGACAGGGCGAACACTGAAGCTTTCTTT.

This clone was detected once. V and J are TRBV19 and TRBJ2-3; 11 bases are a match to TRBD1. Germline CDR1 reads LNHDA; CDR2 reads SQIVND (reference sequence). This CDR3 region has 13 residues. The CDR3 is CVSRDRGTDTQYF. The CDR3 DNA reads TGTGTGTCCCGGGACAGGGGGACAGATACGCAGTATTTT.

The CDR3 nucleotides read TGCGCCAGCAGCACAGGGGGCTACGAGCAGTACTTC. Protein sequence: CASSTGGYEQYF. The chain is built from TRBV5-1 and TRBJ2-7; 8 bases map to TRBD1. CDR1 is SGHRS and CDR2 is YFSETQ in the germline V gene. V shed 4 bases, J shed 3 bases, and the junction held 0 bases outside the gene matches. This CDR3 has 12 amino acids.

The chain has TRBV5-6 and TRBJ2-1, with 7 bases that match TRBD1. CDR1 SGHDT and CDR2 YYEEEE come from the germline V gene. This CDR3 spans 13 amino acids. The junction had 4 bases not matched to a gene; V was cut back by 7 bases and J by 3 bases. In DNA, the CDR3 is TGTGCCAGCGGACGACAGGGCTACAATGAGCAGTTCTTC. Its protein is CASGRQGYNEQFF.

The chain couples TRBV21-1 to TRBJ2-1; TRBD2, the D gene given by the table, was not confirmed from the DNA. TRBV21-1 represents a pseudogene. The CDR3 runs to 16 residues. The CDR3 sequence: CASSTPQRSSYNEQFF. The CDR3 DNA sequence: TGTGCCAGCAGCACCCCCCAGCGGAGCTCCTACAATGAGCAGTTCTTC.

This clone was detected a few times. The V and J genes are TRBV6-1 and TRBJ2-3; TRBD2 might be the D (7 bases). Germline V lookup: CDR1 MNHNS, CDR2 SASEGT. Between the trimmed V and J ends, which lost 2 bases and 4 bases, there was a span of 16 bases. This CDR3 contains 16 residues. The CDR3 DNA reads TGTGCCAGCAGTGAATCTAGCGGAGGGGGGGCAGATACGCAGTATTTT. Its translation: CASSESSGGGADTQYF.

This sequence joins TRBV5-1 and TRBJ2-7, with D maybe TRBD2 (7 bases). The CDR3 spans 16 residues. The V end was cut by 1 base, the J end by 0 bases, with 14 bases between. Germline V gene sequence: CDR1 SGHRS, CDR2 YFSETQ. This CDR3 reads CASSLQVAGASYEQYF. CDR3 nucleotide sequence: TGCGCCAGCAGCTTGCAGGTTGCGGGGGCCTCCTACGAGCAGTACTTC.

The chain joins TRBV27 to TRBJ2-1, with 10 bases that match TRBD2. V shed 6 bases and J 3 bases; nucleotides not matched to a gene: 8. CDR1 is MNHEY, CDR2 SMNVEV, per germline (reference sequence). This CDR3 has 16 residues. CDR3 DNA sequence: TGTGCCAGCAGCTCCATAGCGGGAGGTAACTACAATGAGCAGTTCTTC. Translation: CASSSIAGGNYNEQFF.

The V and J genes are TRBV20-1 and TRBJ2-3; 8 positions agree with TRBD1. Germline V gives CDR1 DFQATT, CDR2 SNEGSKA (reference sequence). This CDR3 spans 11 amino acids. CDR3 nucleotides: TGCAGCGTACAGGGGGCAGATACGCAGTATTTT. Protein product: CSVQGADTQYF.

The gene calls are TRBV11-1 and TRBJ2-3; no clear D. Trimming left V 1 base short and J 7 bases short, with 9 bases between. This CDR3 has 13 residues. Germline CDR1 reads SGHAT; CDR2 reads FQDESV (reference sequence). The chain's CDR3 is CASSLVPLNTQYF. The CDR3 DNA reads TGTGCCAGCAGCTTAGTTCCTTTAAATACGCAGTATTTT.

The chain links TRBV5-8 to TRBJ1-3; 7 nucleotides agree with TRBD1. Trimming at V came to 4 bases and at J to 0 bases, leaving 4 bases not matched to a gene. The CDR3 sequence is 15 residues long. Germline V gene data show CDR1 as SGHTS and CDR2 as YDEGEE. For the CDR3, the DNA is TGTGCCAGCAGCACCCGACAGGGCTCTGGAAACACCATATATTTT. Its translation: CASSTRQGSGNTIYF. Full variable domain (rest looked up from reference TRBV5-8 and TRBJ1-3): EAGVTQSPTHLIKTRGQQATLRCSPISGHTSVYWYQQALGLGLQFLLWYDEGEERNRGNFPPRFSGRQFPNYSSELNVNALELEDSALYLCASSTRQGSGNTIYFGEGSWLTVV.

The chain combines TRBV6-5 with TRBJ2-5; 11 bases map to TRBD1. CDR3 size: 15 residues. Germline trimming cut 2 bases from V and 1 base from J; bases unmatched to any gene: 0. Germline assignment: CDR1 MNHEY and CDR2 SVGAGI. The CDR3 region has the DNA TGTGCCAGCAGTTACGGACAGGGGGCCCAAGAGACCCAGTACTTC. Encoded protein: CASSYGQGAQETQYF.

V is TRBV5-1 and J is TRBJ2-5; possible D gene TRBD1, 6 bases. The CDR3 has 14 residues. Germline V gene sequence: CDR1 SGHRS, CDR2 YFSETQ. V lost 2 bases and J 3 bases, leaving 11 bases between the germline ends. CDR3 bases: TGCGCCAGCAGCTTTGATTCAGGGGAAGAGACCCAGTACTTC. This sequence encodes CASSFDSGEETQYF.

The chain carries TRBV9 and TRBJ2-7; 7 nucleotides align to TRBD1. Trimming removed 0 bases from V and 4 bases from J; junction bases left unmatched: 7. Germline CDR1 and CDR2: SGDLS and YYNGEE. The CDR3 is 15 amino acids. The DNA of the CDR3 is TGTGCCAGCAGCGTAGAGGGGGCGGGCGGGTACGAGCAGTACTTC. Translating it yields CASSVEGAGGYEQYF.

The genes are TRBV19 and TRBJ1-2; 7 nucleotides align to TRBD1. CDR1 is LNHDA, CDR2 SQIVND, per germline (reference sequence). After removal of 4 bases from V and 6 bases from J, the junction contained 2 bases not matched to a gene. The CDR3 runs to 12 residues. In DNA, the CDR3 is TGTGCCAGTAGTAGACAGGGTAATGGCTACACCTTC. Encoded protein: CASSRQGNGYTF.

Notes on this clone: This same CDR3 is encoded by further DNA sequences in the sample. This rearrangement joins TRBV28 to TRBJ2-3, with a tentative D call TRBD2 (6 bases). Trimming left V 3 bases short and J 0 bases short, with 7 bases between. The CDR3 is 14 amino acids. Germline V gene data show CDR1 as MDHEN and CDR2 as SYDVKM. For the CDR3, the DNA is TGTGCCAGCAGTTTGGCGGGAAGCACAGATACGCAGTATTTT. It specifies CASSLAGSTDTQYF.